A selection of T cell receptor beta chains follows, all from one sample in a study of blood T cell repertoires in COVID-19. Clones were sequenced by immunoSEQ multiplex PCR, and TCRdb holds only the in-frame ones, with some missing. Of hundreds of thousands of clones listed, about 85% are singletons. Sample: peripheral blood. The receptors derive from a man between 18 and 35 years old with active or convalescent COVID-19. The CDR3 runs from the conserved cysteine through the conserved F or W. D genes are given only for firm matches. Clone size is stated in some rows and not others, as once, few, many or a class when expanded.

d_gene,v_gene,abundance,j_gene,CDR3aa,CDR3nt
TRBD1,TRBV5-4,NA,TRBJ1-2,CASSRRDSIAHGYTF,TGTGCCAGCAGCCGACGGGACAGTATTGCACATGGCTACACCTTC
NA,TRBV6-5,NA,TRBJ1-5,CASSYRGNQPQHF,TGTGCCAGCAGTTACCGGGGCAATCAGCCCCAGCATTTT
TRBD1,TRBV25-1,few,TRBJ1-2,CASSRRDRVSGYTF,TGTGCCAGCAGTCGCCGGGACAGGGTTTCTGGCTACACCTTC
TRBD1,TRBV19,NA,TRBJ1-5,CASSPDRGLNQPQHF,TGTGCCAGTAGTCCCGACAGGGGGCTCAATCAGCCCCAGCATTTT
TRBD1,TRBV6-2/TRBV6-3,NA,TRBJ1-1,CASSYSDRATEAFF,TGTGCCAGCAGTTACAGCGACAGGGCCACTGAAGCTTTCTTT
TRBD1,TRBV19,NA,TRBJ1-1,CASSRNRGASVSTEAFF,TGTGCCAGTAGTAGAAACAGGGGGGCCTCTGTGAGCACTGAAGCTTTCTTT
TRBD1,TRBV6-5,NA,TRBJ1-5,CATKIQGASAQPQHF,TGTGCCACTAAAATACAGGGGGCCTCGGCCCAGCCCCAGCATTTT
NA,TRBV28,NA,TRBJ1-3,CASEDSRSGNTIYF,TGTGCCAGCGAGGACTCCCGGTCTGGAAACACCATATATTTT
NA,TRBV7-8,NA,TRBJ2-1,CASSLMRELSEQFF,TGTGCCAGCAGCCTTATGCGGGAACTTAGTGAGCAGTTCTTC
NA,TRBV3-1/TRBV3-2,NA,TRBJ1-2,CASSREGFGYTF,TGTGCCAGCAGCCGGGAGGGGTTTGGCTACACCTTC
NA,TRBV25-1,once,TRBJ2-5,CASSGRDSPMETQYF,TGTGCCAGCAGTGGGCGGGACAGCCCCATGGAGACCCAGTACTTC
TRBD1,TRBV7-9,NA,TRBJ2-1,CASSPRDRVWDEQFF,TGTGCCAGCAGCCCGAGGGACAGGGTTTGGGATGAGCAGTTCTTC
NA,TRBV29-1,NA,TRBJ1-3,CSVEANSGNTIYF,TGCAGCGTTGAGGCCAACTCTGGAAACACCATATATTTT
TRBD2,TRBV27,NA,TRBJ2-1,CASSSGGEQFF,TGTGCCAGCAGCTCGGGGGGTGAGCAGTTCTTC
NA,TRBV29-1,NA,TRBJ2-7,CSVAGGPYEQYF,TGCAGCGTCGCCGGGGGTCCCTACGAGCAGTACTTC
NA,TRBV28,NA,TRBJ2-7,CASSLEGLDSGPWEQYF,TGTGCCAGCAGTTTAGAGGGACTCGACTCGGGCCCTTGGGAGCAGTACTTC
NA,TRBV11-2,NA,TRBJ2-7,CASSRAPMIEQYF,TGTGCCAGCAGCCGCGCCCCTATGATCGAGCAGTACTTC
TRBD1,TRBV7-9,NA,TRBJ1-1,CASSSTGRNTEAFF,TGTGCCAGCAGCTCGACAGGGAGAAACACTGAAGCTTTCTTT
TRBD2,TRBV29-1,NA,TRBJ2-7,CSTRTSGNEQYF,TGCAGCACCCGGACTAGCGGCAACGAGCAGTACTTC
TRBD2,TRBV20-1,many,TRBJ2-3,CSASGGLGLAGHTDTQYF,TGCAGTGCTAGTGGGGGTCTAGGGCTAGCGGGCCACACAGATACGCAGTATTTT
NA,TRBV5-8,NA,TRBJ2-1,CASSFLRGQFF,TGTGCCAGCAGCTTTCTCCGGGGTCAGTTCTTC
NA,TRBV28,few,TRBJ1-6,CASRLNRVGTPLHF,TGTGCCAGCAGGCTAAACAGGGTCGGAACACCCCTCCACTTT
TRBD1,TRBV7-2,NA,TRBJ1-4,CASSLVGQALEKLFF,TGTGCCAGCAGCTTAGTGGGACAGGCCCTTGAAAAACTGTTTTTT
TRBD1,TRBV5-4,NA,TRBJ2-7,CASSWGQGSYEQYF,TGTGCCAGCAGCTGGGGACAGGGTTCCTACGAGCAGTACTTC
TRBD2,TRBV25-1,NA,TRBJ2-3,CASSDAGGGSTDTQYF,TGTGCCAGCAGTGATGCGGGAGGGGGGAGCACAGATACGCAGTATTTT
NA,TRBV12-3/TRBV12-4,once,TRBJ1-2,CANLGRTYGYTF,TGTGCCAACCTTGGTAGAACCTATGGCTACACCTTC
TRBD1,TRBV6-1,NA,TRBJ1-2,CASSETQGDGYTF,TGTGCCAGCAGTGAGACTCAGGGGGATGGCTACACCTTC
NA,TRBV4-1,NA,TRBJ1-5,CASSHRTTLNQPQHF,TGCGCCAGCAGCCATAGGACAACCCTGAATCAGCCCCAGCATTTT
TRBD1,TRBV5-1,NA,TRBJ2-7,CASSPGQTYEQYF,TGCGCCAGCAGCCCGGGACAGACTTACGAGCAGTACTTC
TRBD2,TRBV4-1,NA,TRBJ2-7,CASSPTSGSTYEQYF,TGCGCCAGCAGCCCAACTAGCGGGAGCACCTACGAGCAGTACTTC
NA,TRBV4-1,NA,TRBJ1-1,CASSPYRESEAFF,TGCGCCAGCAGCCCTTACAGGGAATCTGAAGCTTTCTTT
NA,TRBV27,NA,TRBJ2-5,CASSFTDSQETQYF,TGTGCCAGCAGTTTTACGGACAGTCAAGAGACCCAGTACTTC
NA,TRBV18,NA,TRBJ1-1,CASSPLQGTEAFF,TGTGCCAGCTCACCACTACAGGGCACTGAAGCTTTCTTT
NA,TRBV2,NA,TRBJ2-1,CASSLIAVYGVQFF,TGTGCCAGCAGTTTGATAGCGGTGTACGGGGTGCAGTTCTTC
TRBD2,TRBV2,NA,TRBJ2-3,CASSERTSAFTDTQYF,TGTGCCAGCAGTGAGAGGACTAGCGCTTTCACAGATACGCAGTATTTT
TRBD2,TRBV3-1/TRBV3-2,NA,TRBJ2-1,CASSQELLAGGNEQFF,TGTGCCAGCAGCCAAGAACTGCTAGCGGGAGGCAATGAGCAGTTCTTC
NA,TRBV6-5,NA,TRBJ2-5,CASSYSMYQETQYF,TGTGCCAGCAGTTACTCTATGTACCAAGAGACCCAGTACTTC
TRBD1,TRBV28,once,TRBJ1-1,CASSLGQDTEAFF,TGTGCCAGCAGTTTGGGACAGGACACTGAAGCTTTCTTT
TRBD2,TRBV25-1,NA,TRBJ2-3,CASSDHLRGSTDTQYF,TGTGCCAGCAGTGACCATTTGCGGGGGAGCACAGATACGCAGTATTTT
NA,TRBV2,NA,TRBJ2-7,CASSPRWLQYF,TGTGCCAGCAGTCCCAGGTGGTTACAGTACTTC
TRBD2,TRBV6-7,once,TRBJ2-1,CASSDTFYSAGEVEQFF,TGTGCCAGCAGTGACACCTTCTATTCAGCGGGAGAGGTAGAGCAGTTCTTC
TRBD2,TRBV29-1,NA,TRBJ2-1,CSVPLAGVSNEQFF,TGCAGCGTCCCTCTGGCGGGAGTATCCAATGAGCAGTTCTTC
NA,TRBV5-1,NA,TRBJ1-3,CASSLGGSRSGNTIYF,TGCGCCAGCAGCTTGGGCGGCAGCCGCTCTGGAAACACCATATATTTT
TRBD2,TRBV2,NA,TRBJ2-7,CASSVGTSGGYEQYF,TGTGCCAGCAGTGTCGGGACTAGCGGGGGTTACGAGCAGTACTTC
NA,TRBV29-1,NA,TRBJ2-1,CSVGREGEQFF,TGCAGCGTTGGTCGCGAGGGTGAGCAGTTCTTC
NA,TRBV5-8,NA,TRBJ1-4,CASRDRHEKLFF,TGTGCCAGCCGAGACAGGCACGAAAAACTGTTTTTT
TRBD1,TRBV7-9,NA,TRBJ1-4,CASGTGQEKLFF,TGTGCCAGCGGGACAGGGCAAGAAAAACTGTTTTTT
NA,TRBV14,NA,TRBJ1-2,CASSQDPGLAHYTF,TGTGCCAGCAGCCAAGATCCGGGATTGGCCCACTACACCTTC